These 19 T cell receptor beta chains came from one sample sequenced in a study of blood T cell repertoires in COVID-19. Profiled with immunoSEQ multiplex PCR; TCRdb holds only in-frame clones, not every one. The repertoire has over 25,000 clones, roughly four fifths of them found once; the top ten carry roughly 73%. The specimen sequenced was peripheral blood. All receptors come from a man between 70 and 80 years old with acute or convalescent COVID-19.

This clone was counted a single time. This rearrangement joins TRBV28 to TRBJ1-2, with TRBD1 matching 7 bases. The CDR3 is made up of 18 amino acids. From germline, CDR1 is MDHEN and CDR2 SYDVKM. Losses at the gene ends were 0 bases for V and 5 bases for J; bases not matched to a gene: 15. Here the CDR3 DNA reads TGTGCCAGCAGTTTATGGACAGGGAGGACGGTTTTAGATTATGGCTACACCTTC. Encoded protein: CASSLWTGRTVLDYGYTF.

The chain carries TRBV2 and TRBJ1-4, with D tentatively TRBD1 (5 bases). The CDR3 spans 14 residues. Trimming pared 6 bases from V and 5 bases from J, leaving 13 bases between. The germline V gene encodes CDR1 SNHLY and CDR2 FYNNEI. The CDR3 loop is CASRPGTVNEKLFF. CDR3 bases: TGTGCCAGCAGACCCGGGACTGTAAATGAAAAACTGTTTTTT.

This sequence joins TRBV3-1 (or the pseudogene TRBV3-2) and TRBJ1-5, with 8 bases identical to TRBD1. The CDR3 is made up of 16 amino acids. Trimming took 4 bases from V and 4 from J; bases not matched to a gene: 9. The germline gives CDR1 LGHDT, CDR2 YNNKEL (reference sequence). CDR3 DNA: TGTGCCAGCAGCCCGTACTCAGGGGGCGCGAATCAGCCCCAGCATTTT. Encoded protein: CASSPYSGGANQPQHF.

This chain links TRBV7-7 with TRBJ2-2; 7 nucleotides align to TRBD1. With V trimmed by 4 bases and J by 6 bases, 8 bases remained unmatched. Germline lookup yields CDR1 SSHAT and CDR2 FNYEAQ (reference sequence). This CDR3 region has 15 residues. CDR3 loop: CASSSTGWRSGELFF. As DNA, the CDR3 is TGTGCCAGCAGCTCGACAGGGTGGCGTTCCGGGGAGCTGTTTTTT.

The CDR3, as DNA: TGTGCCAGCACCCCGACGGGGGGGGGCAATCAGCCCCAGCATTTT. It codes for CASTPTGGGNQPQHF. This chain joins TRBV19 and TRBJ1-5, with a possible D match to TRBD1 (5 bases). Germline loops: CDR1 LNHDA, CDR2 SQIVND (reference sequence). Trimming cost V 9 bases and J 2 bases, with 17 bases left between them. This CDR3 contains 15 residues.

The chain joins TRBV19 to TRBJ1-5, with D unclear. The CDR3 has 16 residues. V was cut by 5 bases and J by 5 bases, with 19 bases left in between. Germline-derived CDR1 and CDR2 are LNHDA and SQIVND (reference sequence). CDR3 coding DNA: TGTGCCAGTAGTCATCGAGCGGCCCTGATAGATCAGCCCCAGCATTTT. This gives the protein CASSHRAALIDQPQHF.

CDR3 in DNA: TGTGCCAGCAGTTACCTAGGTAGCGGGAGGAAGACCCAGTACTTC. The encoded protein is CASSYLGSGRKTQYF. The V call is TRBV6-2 or TRBV6-3, the J call TRBJ2-5; the match to TRBD2 covers 10 bases. This CDR3 comprises 15 residues. The V and J ends lost 2 bases and 6 bases, in that order; junction bases with no gene match: 6. The germline CDR1 and CDR2 sequences are MNHEY and SVGEGT.

The chain recombines TRBV20-1 with TRBJ2-7, with 7 nucleotides matching TRBD2. J lost 0 bases, V lost 3 bases, and 14 bases had no gene match. CDR3 length: 17 amino acids. Germline assignment: CDR1 DFQATT and CDR2 SNEGSKA (reference sequence). The CDR3 DNA sequence: TGCAGTGCTAGTGGGCTAGCGGAGGTACCCTCCTCCTACGAGCAGTACTTC. It is translated as CSASGLAEVPSSYEQYF.

This clone was found a few times. The chain combines TRBV5-1 with TRBJ1-1; a weak D match, TRBD1 (5 bases). This CDR3 spans 15 amino acids. CDR1 is SGHRS and CDR2 is YFSETQ in the germline V gene. V lost 0 bases and J lost 3, with 12 bases in between. The CDR3 nucleotides read TGCGCCAGCAGCTTGGCCGGCAGGGATTACACTGAAGCTTTCTTT. Translated: CASSLAGRDYTEAFF. The full variable domain, in which reference TRBV5-1 and TRBJ1-1 provide the parts outside the CDR3, is KAGVTQTPRYLIKTRGQQVTLSCSPISGHRSVSWYQQTPGQGLQFLFEYFSETQRNKGNFPGRFSGRQFSNSRSEMNVSTLELGDSALYLCASSLAGRDYTEAFFGQGTRLTVV.

This clone was detected once. V and J are TRBV4-3 and TRBJ1-2; a possible D gene is TRBD1 (5 bases). The V end lost 1 base, the J end lost 3 bases, and 9 bases lay between the germline ends. The CDR3 has 14 residues. The V gene's germline CDR1 is LGHNA and CDR2 YSLEER. CDR3 loop: CASSQGRGDYGYTF. CDR3 DNA sequence: TGCGCCAGCAGCCAAGGGAGGGGTGACTATGGCTACACCTTC.

The CDR3 loop is CASAGAVTDTQYF. In nucleotides, the CDR3 is TGCGCCAGTGCGGGGGCCGTCACAGATACGCAGTATTTT. The J gene is TRBJ2-3, the V gene TRBV5-1, with D tentatively TRBD2 (7 bases). CDR1 is SGHRS, CDR2 YFSETQ, per germline. V lost 8 bases, J lost 2 bases, and 12 bases lay in between. The CDR3 is 13 amino acids.

V is TRBV6-4 and J is TRBJ1-2; no reliable D call. The CDR3 runs 13 residues. The germline V gene encodes CDR1 MRHNA and CDR2 SNTAGT. Trimming pared 0 bases from V and 8 bases from J, leaving 10 bases between. The CDR3 DNA follows: TGTGCCAGCAGTGACTCGGTAGGAGGCGGCTACACCTTC. It encodes CASSDSVGGGYTF.

The rearrangement joins TRBV9 to TRBJ1-5, with 7 bases identical to TRBD1. CDR1 is SGDLS, CDR2 YYNGEE, per germline. The trim removed 5 bases at V and 3 bases at J, leaving 8 bases unmatched. The CDR3 runs to 15 residues. CDR3 in amino acids: CASSQTGQHNQPQHF. The CDR3 region has the DNA TGTGCCAGCAGTCAAACGGGACAGCACAATCAGCCCCAGCATTTT.

The chain combines TRBV28 with TRBJ1-2; D might be TRBD1 (6 bases). CDR3 length: 13 amino acids. The germline V gene encodes CDR1 MDHEN and CDR2 SYDVKM. Deletions cut 6 bases from V and 8 bases from J, with 16 bases between. CDR3 nucleotide sequence: TGTGCCAGCAGAAAGACAGGTCTAGGGGGCTACACCTTC. As protein: CASRKTGLGGYTF.

The chain links TRBV5-1 to TRBJ1-2, with a weak D call TRBD1 (6 bases). From germline, CDR1 is SGHRS and CDR2 YFSETQ. V was clipped by 0 bases and J by 11 bases, with 14 bases between them. CDR3 length: 13 residues. CDR3 nucleotide sequence: TGCGCCAGCAGCTTGGACAGGGAAAAAAGGTACACCTTC. Translating gives CASSLDREKRYTF.

The chain combines TRBV11-2 with TRBJ2-1; the match to TRBD1 covers 7 bases. After removal of 5 bases from V and 8 bases from J, the junction contained 3 bases not matched to a gene. CDR1 is SGHAT and CDR2 is FQNNGV in the germline V gene. CDR3 size: 12 residues. In DNA, the CDR3 is TGTGCCAGCAGCACGCAGGGGGATGAGCAGTTCTTC. Translation: CASSTQGDEQFF.

The rearrangement links TRBV4-2 to TRBJ2-3; D not certain. The CDR3 spans 14 residues. Trimming stripped 0 bases from V and 3 bases from J, with 7 bases between. Germline assignment: CDR1 LGHNA and CDR2 YNFKEQ. CDR3 DNA: TGTGCCAGCAGCCAAGAGTCTACGACAGATACGCAGTATTTT. It codes for CASSQESTTDTQYF.

The chain has TRBV6-1 and TRBJ1-2; D unresolved. This CDR3 is built from 14 residues. The V gene lost 2 bases and the J gene lost 8 bases, with 15 bases spanning the gap. From germline, CDR1 is MNHNS and CDR2 SASEGT. The DNA for the CDR3 is TGTGCCAGCAGTGAATTATCGGGGTTGGAGGGCTACACCTTC. Translating gives CASSELSGLEGYTF.

V and J are TRBV4-1 and TRBJ2-1; 12 bases align to TRBD2. Trimming at V came to 1 base and at J to 3 bases, leaving 7 bases not matched to a gene. The CDR3 length is 18 residues. Germline V gives CDR1 MGHRA, CDR2 YSYEKL. The chain's CDR3 is CASSQGPLTSGSYNEQFF. The CDR3, as DNA: TGCGCCAGCAGCCAAGGCCCTTTGACTAGCGGGAGCTACAATGAGCAGTTCTTC.